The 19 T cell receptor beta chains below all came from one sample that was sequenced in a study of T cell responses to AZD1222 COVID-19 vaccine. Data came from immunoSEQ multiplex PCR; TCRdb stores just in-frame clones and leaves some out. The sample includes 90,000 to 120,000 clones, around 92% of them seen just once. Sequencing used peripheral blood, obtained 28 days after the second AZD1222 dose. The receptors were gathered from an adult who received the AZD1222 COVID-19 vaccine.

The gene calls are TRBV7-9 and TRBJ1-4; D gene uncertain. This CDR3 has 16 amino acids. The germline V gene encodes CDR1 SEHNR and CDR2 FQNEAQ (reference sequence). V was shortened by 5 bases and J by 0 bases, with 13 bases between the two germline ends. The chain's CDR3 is CASSPPKGSTNEKLFF. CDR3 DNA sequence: TGTGCCAGCAGCCCTCCAAAAGGCTCAACTAATGAAAAACTGTTTTTT. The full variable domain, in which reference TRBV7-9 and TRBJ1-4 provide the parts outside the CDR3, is DTGVSQNPRHKITKRGQNVTFRCDPISEHNRLYWYRQTLGQGPEFLTYFQNEAQLEKSRLLSDRFSAERPKGSFSTLEIQRTEQGDSAMYLCASSPPKGSTNEKLFFGSGTQLSVL.

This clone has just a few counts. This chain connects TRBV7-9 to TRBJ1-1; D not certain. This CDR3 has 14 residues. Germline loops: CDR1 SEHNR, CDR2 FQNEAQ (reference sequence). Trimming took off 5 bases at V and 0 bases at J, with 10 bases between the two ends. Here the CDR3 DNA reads TGTGCCAGCAGCCGCAGTGGCATGAACACTGAAGCTTTCTTT. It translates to CASSRSGMNTEAFF.

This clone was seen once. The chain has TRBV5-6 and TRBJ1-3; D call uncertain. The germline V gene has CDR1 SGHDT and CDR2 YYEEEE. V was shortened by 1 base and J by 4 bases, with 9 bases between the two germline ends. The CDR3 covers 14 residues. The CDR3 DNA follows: TGTGCCAGCAGCTTGAAGAGATCGGGAAACACCATATATTTT. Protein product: CASSLKRSGNTIYF.

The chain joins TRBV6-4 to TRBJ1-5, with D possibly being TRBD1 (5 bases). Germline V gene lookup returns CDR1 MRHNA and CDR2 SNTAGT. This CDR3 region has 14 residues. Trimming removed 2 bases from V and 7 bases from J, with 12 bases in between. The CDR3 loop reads CASSDLARGQPQHF. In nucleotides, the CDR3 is TGTGCCAGCAGTGACCTTGCACGGGGGCAGCCCCAGCATTTT.

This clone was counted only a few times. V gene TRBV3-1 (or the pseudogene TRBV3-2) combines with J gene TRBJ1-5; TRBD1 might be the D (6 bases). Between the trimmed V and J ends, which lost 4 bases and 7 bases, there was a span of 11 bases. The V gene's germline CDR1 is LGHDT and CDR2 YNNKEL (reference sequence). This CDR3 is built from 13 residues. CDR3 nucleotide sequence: TGTGCCAGCAGCCCGGGACAATGGCAGCCCCAGCATTTT. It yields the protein CASSPGQWQPQHF.

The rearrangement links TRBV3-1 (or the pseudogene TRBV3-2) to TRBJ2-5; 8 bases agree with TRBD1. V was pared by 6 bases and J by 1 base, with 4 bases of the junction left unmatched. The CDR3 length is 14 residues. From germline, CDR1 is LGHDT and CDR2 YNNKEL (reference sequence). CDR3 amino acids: CASRARGPQETQYF. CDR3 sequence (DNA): TGTGCCAGCAGGGCCAGGGGGCCCCAAGAGACCCAGTACTTC.

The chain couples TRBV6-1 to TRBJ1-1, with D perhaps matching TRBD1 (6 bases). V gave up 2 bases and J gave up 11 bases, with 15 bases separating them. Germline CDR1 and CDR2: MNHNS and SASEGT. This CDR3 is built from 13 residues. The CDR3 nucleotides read TGTGCCAGCAGTGAATTCGGGGGGCTTACTGCTTTCTTT. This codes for CASSEFGGLTAFF.

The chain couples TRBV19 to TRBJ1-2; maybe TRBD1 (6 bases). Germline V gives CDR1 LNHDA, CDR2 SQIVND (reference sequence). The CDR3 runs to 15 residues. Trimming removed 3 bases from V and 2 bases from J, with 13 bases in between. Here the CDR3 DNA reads TGTGCCAGTAGTATTGCTGGGACATCGAACTATGGCTACACCTTC. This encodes CASSIAGTSNYGYTF.

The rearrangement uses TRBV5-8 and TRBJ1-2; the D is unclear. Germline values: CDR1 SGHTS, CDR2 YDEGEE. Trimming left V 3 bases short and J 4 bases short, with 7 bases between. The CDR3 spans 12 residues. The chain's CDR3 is CASSSYSYGYTF. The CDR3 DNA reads TGTGCCAGCAGCTCATACAGCTATGGCTACACCTTC.

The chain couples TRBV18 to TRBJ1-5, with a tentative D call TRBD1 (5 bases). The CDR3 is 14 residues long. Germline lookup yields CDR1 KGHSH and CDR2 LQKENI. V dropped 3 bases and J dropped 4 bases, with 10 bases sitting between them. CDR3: CASSPGTANQPQHF. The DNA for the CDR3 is TGTGCCAGCTCACCCGGGACGGCGAATCAGCCCCAGCATTTT.

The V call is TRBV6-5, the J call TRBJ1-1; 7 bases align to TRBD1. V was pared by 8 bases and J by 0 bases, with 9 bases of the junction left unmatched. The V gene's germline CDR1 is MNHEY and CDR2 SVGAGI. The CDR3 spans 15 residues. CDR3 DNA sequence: TGTGCCAGCCAGAGGACAGGCCTCATGAACACTGAAGCTTTCTTT. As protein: CASQRTGLMNTEAFF.

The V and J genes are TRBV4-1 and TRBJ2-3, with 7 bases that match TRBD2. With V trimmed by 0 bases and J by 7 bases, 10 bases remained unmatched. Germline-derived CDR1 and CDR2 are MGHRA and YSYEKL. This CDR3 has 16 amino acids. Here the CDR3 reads CASSQDRDYPTHTQYF. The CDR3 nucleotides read TGCGCCAGCAGCCAAGACCGGGACTACCCTACCCATACGCAGTATTTT.

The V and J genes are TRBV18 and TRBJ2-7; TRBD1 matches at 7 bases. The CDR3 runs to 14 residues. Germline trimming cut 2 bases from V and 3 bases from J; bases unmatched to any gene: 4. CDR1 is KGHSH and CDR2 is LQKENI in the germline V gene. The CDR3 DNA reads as TGTGCCAGCTCACCAAGTCAGGGGGACTACGAGCAGTACTTC. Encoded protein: CASSPSQGDYEQYF.

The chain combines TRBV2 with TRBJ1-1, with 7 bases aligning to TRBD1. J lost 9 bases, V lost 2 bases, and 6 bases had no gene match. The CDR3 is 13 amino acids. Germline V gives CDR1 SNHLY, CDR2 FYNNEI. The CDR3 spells CASSERAGGKAFF. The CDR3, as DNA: TGTGCCAGCAGTGAAAGGGCAGGGGGAAAAGCTTTCTTT.

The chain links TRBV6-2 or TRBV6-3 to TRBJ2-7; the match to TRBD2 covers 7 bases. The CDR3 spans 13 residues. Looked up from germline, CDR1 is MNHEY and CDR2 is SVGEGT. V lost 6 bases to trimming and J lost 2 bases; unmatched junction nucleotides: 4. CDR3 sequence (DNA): TGTGCCAGCAGCCGGGACTACCCCTACGAGCAGTACTTC. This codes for CASSRDYPYEQYF.

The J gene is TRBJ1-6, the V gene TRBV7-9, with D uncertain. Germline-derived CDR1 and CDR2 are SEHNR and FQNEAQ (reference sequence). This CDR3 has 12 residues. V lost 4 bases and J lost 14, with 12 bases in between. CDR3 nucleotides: TGTGCCAGCAGCTCATACCAGGAAGCCCTCCACTTT. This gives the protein CASSSYQEALHF.

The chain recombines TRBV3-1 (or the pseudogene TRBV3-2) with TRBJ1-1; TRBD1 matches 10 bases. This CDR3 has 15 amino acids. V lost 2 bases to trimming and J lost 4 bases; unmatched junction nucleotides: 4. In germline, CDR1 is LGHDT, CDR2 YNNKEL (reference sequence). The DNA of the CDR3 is TGTGCCAGCAGCCAATGGACAGGGGGGGGCACTGAAGCTTTCTTT. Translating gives CASSQWTGGGTEAFF.

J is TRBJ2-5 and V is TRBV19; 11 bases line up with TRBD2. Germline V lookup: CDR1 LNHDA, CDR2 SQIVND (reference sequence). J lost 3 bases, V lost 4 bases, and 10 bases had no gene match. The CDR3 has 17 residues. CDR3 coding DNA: TGTGCCAGTAGTAAACGATTGCCGGGACTAGCGGAAGAGACCCAGTACTTC. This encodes CASSKRLPGLAEETQYF.

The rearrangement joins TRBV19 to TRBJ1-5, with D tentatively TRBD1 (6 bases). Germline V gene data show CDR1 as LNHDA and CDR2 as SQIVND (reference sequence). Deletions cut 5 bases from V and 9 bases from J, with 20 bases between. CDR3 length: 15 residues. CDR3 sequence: CASSPSDRKVPPQHF. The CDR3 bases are TGTGCCAGTAGTCCCTCGGACAGAAAGGTTCCGCCCCAGCATTTT.